The clone carrying this TCR beta chain has just a few counts. The data were taken from a study of STAT5B mutations in CD4+ large granular lymphocyte leukemia. The CDR3 sequence is 13 residues long. Germline loops: CDR1 SGHDT, CDR2 YYEEEE. V was clipped by 1 base and J by 8 bases, with 12 bases between them. The data were produced by immunoSEQ multiplex PCR, yet TCRdb's version contains in-frame clones alone and is incomplete. Among tens of thousands of clones listed, 65% to 70% were seen once. The sample comprised CD4+ T cells from blood buffy coats. The clonotype was recovered from a human donor in good health. The chain has TRBV5-6 and TRBJ1-2; a possible D gene is TRBD1 (5 bases). The CDR3 sequence: CASSLSRAGGYTF. The CDR3 coding sequence is TGTGCCAGCAGCTTGTCCAGGGCGGGCGGCTACACCTTC.